One and the same sample provided the 29 T cell receptor beta chains below, sequenced in a study of T cells in Graves' hyperthyroidism and ophthalmopathy. There were TCR beta CDR3 regions amplified from RNA transcripts. First-round RT-PCR with HTBI primers amplified the TCR CDR3 region. TCRdb itself ran the multiplex PCR reads through MiXCR, one entry per CDR3 protein. Here the sample spans fewer than 400,000 distinct CDR3 sequences, roughly 13% being singletons. Sequenced material: blood. The receptor set was obtained from a man aged 45-65 years with Graves' ophthalmopathy.

The sample holds many counts of this clonotype. CDR3 nucleotide sequence: TGTGCCAGCAGCTTGGCACAGGGAAAGGATGGCTACACCTTC. Its translation is CASSLAQGKDGYTF. V gene TRBV7-6 combines with J gene TRBJ1-2; perhaps TRBD1 as D (6 bases). The CDR3 is 14 amino acids. V lost 3 bases to trimming and J lost 6 bases, with 14 bases between them. Germline CDR1 reads SGHVS; CDR2 reads FNYEAQ.

This clonotype was seen more than once but under ten times. The gene calls are TRBV20-1 and TRBJ1-4, with D hard to call. Germline assignment: CDR1 DFQATT and CDR2 SNEGSKA (reference sequence). The V end was cut by 3 bases, the J end by 8 bases, with 10 bases between. The CDR3 is 12 amino acids. CDR3 sequence reads: CSASSRVEKLFF. In DNA form, the CDR3 reads TGCAGTGCTAGCTCAAGGGTCGAAAAACTGTTTTTT.

In its sample, this clonotype was seen many times. The chain employs TRBV10-3 and TRBJ2-5, with D tentatively TRBD2 (5 bases). The germline CDR1 and CDR2 sequences are ENHRY and SYGVKD. The CDR3 runs to 15 residues. The V and J ends lost 3 bases and 2 bases respectively, with 13 bases between them. This chain's CDR3 is CAISERVTGQETQYF. CDR3 bases: TGTGCCATCAGTGAAAGAGTAACGGGACAAGAGACCCAGTACTTC.

At least ten counts were recorded for this clonotype. The rearrangement uses TRBV12-3 or TRBV12-4 and TRBJ2-7, with 7 bases aligning to TRBD1. The CDR3 contains 13 residues. V lost 6 bases, J lost 3 bases, and 5 bases stayed unmatched. The CDR3 protein is CASSWTGDYEQYF. The CDR3 nucleotides are TGTGCCAGCAGCTGGACAGGTGACTACGAGCAGTACTTC.

This clonotype has a count of ten or more. This rearrangement joins TRBV12-3 or TRBV12-4 to TRBJ2-1; TRBD1 agrees at 8 bases. V shed 5 bases, J shed 1 base, and the junction held 10 bases outside the gene matches. The CDR3 is 17 amino acids. DNA for the CDR3: TGTGCCAGCAGTCGAATATCCGGGACAGGTTCCTACAATGAGCAGTTCTTC. Translated: CASSRISGTGSYNEQFF.

This clonotype came up many times. This chain links TRBV5-6 with TRBJ1-1; TRBD1 agrees at 8 bases. The CDR3 spans 14 residues. Germline V CDR1 and CDR2: SGHDT, YYEEEE. Losses at the gene ends were 5 bases for V and 2 bases for J; bases not matched to a gene: 5. The CDR3 spells CASSTSGGNTEAFF. The CDR3 DNA reads as TGTGCCAGCAGTACGTCAGGGGGCAACACTGAAGCTTTCTTT.

This clonotype was observed many times. The chain couples TRBV5-4 to TRBJ2-7; D is undetermined. CDR3 size: 14 residues. The germline V and J ends were trimmed by 4 bases and 2 bases, with 13 bases remaining between them. Per the germline V gene, CDR1 is SGHNT and CDR2 is YYREEE (reference sequence). The chain's CDR3 is CASSQKGNPYEQYF. The CDR3 DNA reads as TGTGCCAGCAGCCAAAAAGGGAATCCCTACGAGCAGTACTTC.

This clonotype was found a few times. The chain uses TRBV27 and TRBJ2-7; 8 nucleotides agree with TRBD1. The CDR3 runs to 16 residues. With V trimmed by 5 bases and J by 3 bases, 12 bases remained unmatched. The germline V gene encodes CDR1 MNHEY and CDR2 SMNVEV (reference sequence). CDR3 DNA sequence: TGTGCCAGCAGTCCCTCAGGGGGCAGGGTCAGCTACGAGCAGTACTTC. Translated: CASSPSGGRVSYEQYF.

This clonotype was recorded a few times. The V and J genes are TRBV5-4 and TRBJ2-3; 8 positions match TRBD2. The CDR3 covers 19 residues. J gave up 2 bases and V 3 bases, and 17 bases lay outside the gene matches. In germline, CDR1 is SGHNT, CDR2 YYREEE (reference sequence). CDR3 DNA sequence: TGTGCCAGCAGCTCCTTCCCCATCTGGGGACTAGGGGACACAGATACGCAGTATTTT. It specifies CASSSFPIWGLGDTDTQYF.

The count of this clonotype is one. A read error is possible here, since a much larger clone lies one base away. This sequence joins TRBV12-3 or TRBV12-4 and TRBJ2-1; 9 bases map to TRBD1. The end of the DNA is better explained by TRBJ2-7, so the J call may be wrong. CDR3 length equals 15 residues. The CDR3 DNA reads as TGTGCCAGCAGTTTTTCGACAGGGGGGTACAATGAGCAGTACTTC. It codes for CASSFSTGGYNEQYF.

V usage is TRBV7-2 and J usage is TRBJ2-3; TRBD1 is a possible D gene (7 bases). This CDR3 is 22 amino acids long. V lost 5 bases and J lost 4, with 37 bases in between. CDR1 is SGHTA and CDR2 is FQGNSA in the germline V gene. The CDR3 loop is CASSTRQGRLFHGSKNPDTQYF. The CDR3 DNA reads TGTGCCAGCAGCACCCGACAGGGCCGTCTGTTTCACGGGAGTAAGAACCCAGATACGCAGTATTTT. Supplemented by reference TRBV7-2 and TRBJ2-3, the full variable domain reads GAGVSQSPSNKVTEKGKDVELRCDPISGHTALYWYRQSLGQGLEFLIYFQGNSAPDKSGLPSDRFSAERTGGSVSTLTIQRTQQEDSAVYLCASSTRQGRLFHGSKNPDTQYFGPGTRLTVL.

Remarks on this clonotype: This may stem from a read error, because a much larger clone lies one nucleotide away. CDR3 DNA sequence: TGTGCCAGCAGCTCAGGGGACCCAGCGTCCGGGGAGCTGTTTTTT. Protein sequence: CASSSGDPASGELFF. V is TRBV7-9 and J is TRBJ2-2, with D perhaps TRBD1 (6 bases). The CDR3 runs to 15 residues. The V gene's germline CDR1 is SEHNR and CDR2 FQNEAQ (reference sequence). V lost 4 bases to trimming and J lost 6 bases, with 15 bases between them. The whole variable domain, filled in from reference TRBV7-9 and TRBJ2-2, reads DTGVSQNPRHKITKRGQNVTFRCDPISEHNRLYWYRQTLGQGPEFLTYFQNEAQLEKSRLLSDRFSAERPKGSFSTLEIQRTEQGDSAMYLCASSSGDPASGELFFGEGSRLTVL.

Only one count was recorded for this clonotype. The chain carries TRBV10-3 and TRBJ2-1, with D tentatively TRBD1 (6 bases). Deletions cut 8 bases from V and 5 bases from J, with 19 bases between. This CDR3 has 15 residues. The V gene's germline CDR1 is ENHRY and CDR2 SYGVKD. In nucleotides, the CDR3 is TGTGCCATCCGAATAGGGACCACAGGGCACAATGAGCAGTTCTTC. Its translation: CAIRIGTTGHNEQFF.

This clonotype was recorded a few times. Just one base apart from a much larger clone, this may be a read error. The gene calls are TRBV5-5 and TRBJ2-4; 10 bases are a match to TRBD1. Germline CDR1 and CDR2: SGHKS and YYEKEE (reference sequence). V shed 4 bases, J shed 6 bases, and the junction held 10 bases outside the gene matches. CDR3 length: 16 amino acids. The CDR3 DNA reads as TGTGCCAGCAGCGCCCCCGGGACAGGGGCTTTAAACATTCAGTACTTC. It specifies CASSAPGTGALNIQYF.

This sequence joins TRBV6-2 or TRBV6-3 and TRBJ2-7; D remains unclear. The CDR3 runs 13 residues. Per the germline V gene, CDR1 is MNHEY and CDR2 is SVGEGT. V was trimmed by 4 bases and J by 7 bases, leaving 14 bases between them. CDR3 nucleotide sequence: TGTGCCAGCAGTTCCCGAACAATCGGGGAGCAGTACTTC. Translation gives CASSSRTIGEQYF.

This clonotype was detected a few times. The chain combines TRBV3-1 with TRBJ2-1; TRBD1 might be the D (5 bases). This CDR3 comprises 13 residues. Trimming removed 1 base at V and 9 bases at J, with 10 bases between. CDR1 LGHDT and CDR2 YNNKEL come from the germline V gene (reference sequence). CDR3 in DNA: TGTGCCAGCAGCCAAGCAGGGATAATTGAGCAGTTCTTC. Its translation is CASSQAGIIEQFF.

This clonotype has only a few counts. The chain combines TRBV2 with TRBJ2-7, with 11 bases that match TRBD2. The CDR3 has 15 amino acids. In germline, CDR1 is SNHLY, CDR2 FYNNEI. J lost 2 bases, V lost 0 bases, and 0 bases had no gene match. The CDR3 region is CASSEAGLAAYEQYF. The DNA for the CDR3 is TGTGCCAGCAGTGAAGCGGGACTAGCGGCCTACGAGCAGTACTTC.

The chain is built from TRBV7-9 and TRBJ2-3, with 10 bases that match TRBD2. CDR1 and CDR2 from the germline V gene are SEHNR and FQNEAQ (reference sequence). Losses at the gene ends were 5 bases for V and 7 bases for J; bases not matched to a gene: 12. The CDR3 contains 16 residues. CDR3 amino acids: CASSPQSSGRGYTQYF. The CDR3 DNA reads as TGTGCCAGCAGCCCACAGTCTAGCGGGAGAGGTTATACGCAGTATTTT.

This clonotype has ten or more counts. One end of the junction fails to match germline, which may point to a read error. The rearrangement links TRBV20-1 to TRBJ2-3, with TRBD1 matching over 12 bases. The CDR3 extends over 17 amino acids. CDR1 is DFQATT, CDR2 SNEGSKA, per germline (reference sequence). For the CDR3, the DNA is TGCAGTGCCAGAGGAGGGGGGGGGACAGGGGGCGCAGATACGCAGTATTTT. This translates into CSARGGGGTGGADTQYF.

This clonotype has a count of ten or more. The chain has TRBV6-1 and TRBJ2-7, with 7 bases identical to TRBD1. Germline CDR1 MNHNS, CDR2 SASEGT. V shed 8 bases and J 1 base; nucleotides not matched to a gene: 8. This CDR3 comprises 14 residues. CDR3 nucleotides: TGTGCCAGCTCCTCCCGGGACAGTTCCTACGAGCAGTACTTC. Protein product: CASSSRDSSYEQYF.

This clonotype came up many times. V and J are TRBV28 and TRBJ2-7, with 11 nucleotides matching TRBD2. The CDR3 has 15 amino acids. Germline V gives CDR1 MDHEN, CDR2 SYDVKM. Trimming cost V 10 bases and J 1 base; bases outside gene matches: 9. This CDR3 reads CATLASGRSSYEQYF. CDR3 coding DNA: TGTGCCACCCTCGCTAGCGGGAGGTCTTCCTACGAGCAGTACTTC.

The chain has TRBV19 and TRBJ1-3, with D unresolved. Germline V gives CDR1 LNHDA, CDR2 SQIVND (reference sequence). The CDR3 covers 14 residues. The V end lost 7 bases, the J end lost 0 bases, and 10 bases lay between the germline ends. The CDR3 loop is CASTEAVSGNTIYF. CDR3 coding DNA: TGTGCCAGTACCGAAGCCGTCTCTGGAAACACCATATATTTT.

J is TRBJ1-5 and V is TRBV19; no clear D gene. In germline, CDR1 is LNHDA, CDR2 SQIVND (reference sequence). The length of the CDR3 is 16 residues. With 0 bases removed from V and 2 bases from J, the gap between germline ends came to 11 bases. The CDR3 is CASSIDLAGRNQPQHF. The CDR3 nucleotides are TGTGCCAGTAGTATAGATTTGGCAGGACGCAATCAGCCCCAGCATTTT.

This clonotype was detected ten times or more. The chain joins TRBV7-9 to TRBJ2-3; weak D call: TRBD2 (6 bases). The germline V gene has CDR1 SEHNR and CDR2 FQNEAQ (reference sequence). CDR3 length equals 15 residues. Trimming shortened V by 2 bases and J by 3 bases, and 12 bases separated the two germline ends. CDR3 loop: CASSLSAGPTDTQYF. The CDR3 DNA follows: TGTGCCAGCAGCTTATCTGCGGGACCAACAGATACGCAGTATTTT.

This clonotype has just a few counts. This chain connects TRBV6-1 to TRBJ2-1, with D maybe TRBD2 (5 bases). The CDR3 runs 15 residues. The V end was cut by 6 bases, the J end by 2 bases, with 14 bases between. Per germline, CDR1 MNHNS and CDR2 SASEGT. Here the CDR3 reads CASSLTSIAYNEQFF. CDR3 nucleotide sequence: TGTGCCAGCAGCCTTACTAGTATCGCCTACAATGAGCAGTTCTTC.

This clonotype was seen repeatedly, ten times or more. V gene TRBV3-1 combines with J gene TRBJ2-7; 7 bases fit TRBD1. CDR1 LGHDT and CDR2 YNNKEL come from the germline V gene (reference sequence). The CDR3 extends over 14 amino acids. V lost 4 bases and J lost 5; bases outside the gene matches: 8. The CDR3 is CASSRHSTGDEQYF. The CDR3 DNA follows: TGTGCCAGCAGCCGACACTCTACAGGGGACGAGCAGTACTTC.

At least ten counts were recorded for this clonotype. The chain recombines TRBV20-1 with TRBJ2-3; D is possibly TRBD1 or TRBD2 (5 bases each). There are 14 residues in the CDR3. V was trimmed by 6 bases and J by 1 base, leaving 14 bases between them. CDR1 and CDR2 from the germline V gene are DFQATT and SNEGSKA (reference sequence). The DNA for the CDR3 is TGCAGTGCCTTAAATCTGGGGGGCACAGATACGCAGTATTTT. Residues: CSALNLGGTDTQYF.

This clonotype appeared many times. The chain employs TRBV24-1 and TRBJ1-5; 9 nucleotides match TRBD1. The CDR3 sequence is 15 residues long. The J segment lost 5 bases and the V segment lost 4 bases, leaving 5 bases of the junction unmatched. CDR1 KGHDR and CDR2 SFDVKD come from the germline V gene. As DNA, the CDR3 is TGTGCCACCAGTGACACTAGGACAGGGGATCAGCCCCAGCATTTT. This translates into CATSDTRTGDQPQHF.

This clonotype was observed many times. The chain combines TRBV11-2 with TRBJ2-7; D unresolved. From germline, CDR1 is SGHAT and CDR2 FQNNGV. The CDR3 covers 12 residues. V was trimmed by 5 bases and J by 6 bases, leaving 11 bases between them. DNA of the CDR3: TGTGCCAGCAGCCCCCCTTCTCCCGAGCAGTACTTC. Its translation: CASSPPSPEQYF.